Sequencing of this T cell receptor (beta chain) was carried out in a study of CXCR3-negative and CXCR3-positive naive CD8 T cells. Triplicates of 300,000 cells were sorted from each CD8+ T cell subset. The naive CD8+ gate required CD45RO-CCR7+CD27+CD95- phenotype. This CDR3 comprises 14 residues. The germline V gene encodes CDR1 SGHTA and CDR2 FQGNSA. Note on this clonotype: Its matching antigen is unknown.

Regarding the study as a whole: Naive subsets had comparable surface CD5; TCR strength was inferred from TRB CDR3 properties. Compared with CXCR3-negative naive cells, CXCR3-positive naive cells showed more hydrophobic TRB CDR3s.

The TRB libraries of cDNA were built by UMI-labeled 5' RACE. TCRdb re-called the 5' RACE reads and shows each CDR3 protein once, DNA omitted. The repertoire table contains around 96,000 distinct CDR3 sequences. The chain uses TRBV7-2 and TRBJ2-7; no DNA is available, so the TRBD2 call from TCRdb remains unchecked. Specimen: naive CXCR3- CD8+ T cells from blood. The subset was: CD45RO-CCR7+CD27+CD95- naive CD8+ T cells lacking CXCR3 (TNR3-). The source of this sequence is a human donor in good health. Some clones in this sample may be carry-over from other donors' samples. This CDR3 reads CASSAGTYSYEQYF. Variable domain in full (rest from reference TRBV7-2 and TRBJ2-7): GAGVSQSPSNKVTEKGKDVELRCDPISGHTALYWYRQSLGQGLEFLIYFQGNSAPDKSGLPSDRFSAERTGGSVSTLTIQRTQQEDSAVYLCASSAGTYSYEQYFGPGTRLTVT.